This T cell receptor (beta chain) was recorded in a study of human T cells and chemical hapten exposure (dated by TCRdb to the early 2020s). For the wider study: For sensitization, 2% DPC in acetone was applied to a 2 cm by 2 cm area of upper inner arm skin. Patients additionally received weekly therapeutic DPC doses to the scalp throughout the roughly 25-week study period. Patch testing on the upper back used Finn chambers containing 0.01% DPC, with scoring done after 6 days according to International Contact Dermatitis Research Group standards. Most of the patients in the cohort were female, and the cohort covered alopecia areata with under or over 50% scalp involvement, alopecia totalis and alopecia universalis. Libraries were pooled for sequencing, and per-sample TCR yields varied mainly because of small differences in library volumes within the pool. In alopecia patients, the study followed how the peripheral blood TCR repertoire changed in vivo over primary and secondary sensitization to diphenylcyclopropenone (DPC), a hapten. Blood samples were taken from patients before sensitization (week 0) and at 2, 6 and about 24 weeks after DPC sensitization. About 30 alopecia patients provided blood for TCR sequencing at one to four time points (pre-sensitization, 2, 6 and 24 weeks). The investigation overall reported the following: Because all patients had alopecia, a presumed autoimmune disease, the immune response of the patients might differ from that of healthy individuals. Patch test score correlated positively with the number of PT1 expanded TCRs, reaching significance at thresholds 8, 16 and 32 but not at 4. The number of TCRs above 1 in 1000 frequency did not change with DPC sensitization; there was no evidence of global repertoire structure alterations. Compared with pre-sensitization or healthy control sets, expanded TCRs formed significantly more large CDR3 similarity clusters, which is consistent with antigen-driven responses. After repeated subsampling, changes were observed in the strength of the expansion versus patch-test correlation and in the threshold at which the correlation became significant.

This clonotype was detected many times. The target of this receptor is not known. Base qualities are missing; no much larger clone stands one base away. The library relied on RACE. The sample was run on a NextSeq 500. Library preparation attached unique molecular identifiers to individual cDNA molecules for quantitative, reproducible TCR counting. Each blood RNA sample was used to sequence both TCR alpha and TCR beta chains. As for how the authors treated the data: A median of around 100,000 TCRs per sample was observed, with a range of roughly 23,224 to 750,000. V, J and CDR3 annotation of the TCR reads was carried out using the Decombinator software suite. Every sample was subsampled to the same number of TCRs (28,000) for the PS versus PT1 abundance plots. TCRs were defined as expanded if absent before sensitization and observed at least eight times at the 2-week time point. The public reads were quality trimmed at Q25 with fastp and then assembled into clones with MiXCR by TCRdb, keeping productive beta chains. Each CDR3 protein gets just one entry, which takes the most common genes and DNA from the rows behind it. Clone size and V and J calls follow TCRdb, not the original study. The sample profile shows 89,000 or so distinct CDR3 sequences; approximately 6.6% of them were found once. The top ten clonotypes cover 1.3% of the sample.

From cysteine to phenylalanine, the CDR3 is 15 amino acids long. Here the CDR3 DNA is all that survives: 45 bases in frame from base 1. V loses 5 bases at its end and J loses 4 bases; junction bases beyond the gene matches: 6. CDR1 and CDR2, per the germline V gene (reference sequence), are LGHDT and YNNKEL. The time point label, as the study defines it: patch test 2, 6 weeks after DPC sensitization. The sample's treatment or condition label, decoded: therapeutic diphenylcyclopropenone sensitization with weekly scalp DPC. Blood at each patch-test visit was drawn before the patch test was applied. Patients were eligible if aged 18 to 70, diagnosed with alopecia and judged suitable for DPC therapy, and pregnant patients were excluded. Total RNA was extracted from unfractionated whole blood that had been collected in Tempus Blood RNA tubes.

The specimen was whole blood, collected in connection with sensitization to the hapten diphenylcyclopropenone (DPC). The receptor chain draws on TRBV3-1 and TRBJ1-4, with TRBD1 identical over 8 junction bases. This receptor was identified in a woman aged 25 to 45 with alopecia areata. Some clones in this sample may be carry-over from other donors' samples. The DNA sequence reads TGTGCCAGCAGCATACGACAGGGGATTAATGAAAAACTGTTTTTT. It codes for CASSIRQGINEKLFF.